This T cell receptor (beta chain) stems from a study of T cell responses to AZD1222 COVID-19 vaccine. A few counts support this clone. Losses at the gene ends were 4 bases for V and 5 bases for J; bases not matched to a gene: 12. Per the germline V gene, CDR1 is SGHNT and CDR2 is YYREEE (reference sequence). The CDR3 covers 16 residues. Repertoires were generated with immunoSEQ multiplex PCR, while TCRdb's copy carries only in-frame clones and drops some. The sample lists approximately 100,000 clones, around nine tenths seen once, with roughly 3% in the top ten. Sequencing used peripheral blood, obtained on day 0 of AZD1222 vaccination. This chain uses TRBV5-4 with TRBJ1-3, with 7 bases identical to TRBD1. This clonotype was sampled from an adult in good health. CDR3 protein: CASSTYRQGRRNTIYF. The DNA for the CDR3 is TGTGCCAGCAGCACCTACAGACAGGGTCGACGAAACACCATATATTTT.